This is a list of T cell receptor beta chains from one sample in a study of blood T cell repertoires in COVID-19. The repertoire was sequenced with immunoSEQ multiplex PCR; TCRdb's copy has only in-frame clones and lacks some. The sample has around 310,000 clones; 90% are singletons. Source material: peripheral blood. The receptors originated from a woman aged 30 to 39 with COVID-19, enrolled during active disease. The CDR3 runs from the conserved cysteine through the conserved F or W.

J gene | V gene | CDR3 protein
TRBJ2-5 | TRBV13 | CASSTGQGVETQYF
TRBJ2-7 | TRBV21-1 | CASSKDTRAGTYEQYF
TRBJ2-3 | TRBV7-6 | CASSSTSGEFDTQYF
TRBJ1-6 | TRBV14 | CASSQSYSYNSPLHF
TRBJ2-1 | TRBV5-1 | CASSLAQGQGGVEQFF
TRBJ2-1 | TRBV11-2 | CASSGQVAGGPNEQFF
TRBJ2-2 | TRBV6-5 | CASSYNAGGPPGELFF
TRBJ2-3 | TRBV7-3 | CASSPRDRAATDTQYF
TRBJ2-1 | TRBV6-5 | CASSSRTSYNEQFF
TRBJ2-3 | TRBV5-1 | CASSPSGRIGTDTQYF
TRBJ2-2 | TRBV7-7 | CASSSSSGAGELFF
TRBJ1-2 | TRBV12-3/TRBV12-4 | CASSLGGTYGYTF
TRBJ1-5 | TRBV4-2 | CASSQVGQGIQPQHF
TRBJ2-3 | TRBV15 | CATSTGTGDADTQYF
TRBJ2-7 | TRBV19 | CASSMGRASSYEQYF
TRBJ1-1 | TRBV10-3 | CAIREWAGEAFF
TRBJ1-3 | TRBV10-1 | CASSDPPEGASGNTIYF
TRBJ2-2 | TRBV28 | CASSLPAVAGFPNTGELFF
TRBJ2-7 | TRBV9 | CASSPLGSGSYEQYF
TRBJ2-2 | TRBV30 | CAWKQMNTGELFF
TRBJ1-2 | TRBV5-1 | CASSLAQGAGYTF
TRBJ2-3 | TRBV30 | CAWSRGEGHSTDTQYF
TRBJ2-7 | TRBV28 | CASRATSAYEQYF
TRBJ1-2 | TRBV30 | CAWSGIRVSNYGYTF
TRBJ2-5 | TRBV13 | CASSLAGTSLRQTQYF
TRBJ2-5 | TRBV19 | CASSIASGQQQTQYF
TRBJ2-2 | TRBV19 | CASTPTGLAGELFF
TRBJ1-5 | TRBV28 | CASSTDSGYSQPQHF